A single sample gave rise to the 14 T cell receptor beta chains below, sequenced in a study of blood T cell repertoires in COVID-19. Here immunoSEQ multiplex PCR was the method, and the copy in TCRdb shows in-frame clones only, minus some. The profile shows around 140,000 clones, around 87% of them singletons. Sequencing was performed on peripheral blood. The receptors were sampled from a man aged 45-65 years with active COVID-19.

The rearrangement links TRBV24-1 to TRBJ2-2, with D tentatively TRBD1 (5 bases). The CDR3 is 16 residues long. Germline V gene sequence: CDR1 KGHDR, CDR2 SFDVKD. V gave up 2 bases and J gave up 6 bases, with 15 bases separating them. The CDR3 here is CATSDSAGRFAGELFF. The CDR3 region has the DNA TGTGCCACCAGTGATTCGGCAGGGCGGTTCGCCGGGGAGCTGTTTTTT.

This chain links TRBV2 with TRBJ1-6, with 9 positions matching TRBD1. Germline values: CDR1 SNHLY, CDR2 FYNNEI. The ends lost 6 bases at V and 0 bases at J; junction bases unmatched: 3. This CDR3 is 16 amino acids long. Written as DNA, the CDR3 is TGTGCCAGCAGGGGACAGGGAAGCTCCTATAATTCACCCCTCCACTTT. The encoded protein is CASRGQGSSYNSPLHF.

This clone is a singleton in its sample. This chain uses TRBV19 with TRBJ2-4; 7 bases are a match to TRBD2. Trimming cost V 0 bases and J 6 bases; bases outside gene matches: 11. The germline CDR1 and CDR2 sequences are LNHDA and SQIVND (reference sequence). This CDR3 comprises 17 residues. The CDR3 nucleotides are TGTGCCAGTAGTATAGATAAGCGGGGAACAAAAAGAAACATTCAGTACTTC. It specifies CASSIDKRGTKRNIQYF.

The CDR3 region has the DNA TGTGCCAGCAGTGATATAAGGGGTTCGTATGGCTACACCTTC. Protein: CASSDIRGSYGYTF. The chain has TRBV6-1 and TRBJ1-2; possible D gene TRBD1, 5 bases. CDR3 length: 14 amino acids. Trimming cost V 3 bases and J 5 bases, with 13 bases left between them. CDR1 MNHNS and CDR2 SASEGT come from the germline V gene.

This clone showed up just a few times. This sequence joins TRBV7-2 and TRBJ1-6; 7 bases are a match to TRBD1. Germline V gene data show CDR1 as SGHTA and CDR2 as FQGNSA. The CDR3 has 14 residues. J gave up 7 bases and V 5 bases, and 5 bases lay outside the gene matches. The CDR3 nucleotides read TGTGCCAGCAGCAACCGGGACAGAAATTCACCCCTCCACTTT. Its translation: CASSNRDRNSPLHF. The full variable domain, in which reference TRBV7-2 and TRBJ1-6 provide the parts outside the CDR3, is GAGVSQSPSNKVTEKGKDVELRCDPISGHTALYWYRQSLGQGLEFLIYFQGNSAPDKSGLPSDRFSAERTGGSVSTLTIQRTQQEDSAVYLCASSNRDRNSPLHFGNGTRLTVT.

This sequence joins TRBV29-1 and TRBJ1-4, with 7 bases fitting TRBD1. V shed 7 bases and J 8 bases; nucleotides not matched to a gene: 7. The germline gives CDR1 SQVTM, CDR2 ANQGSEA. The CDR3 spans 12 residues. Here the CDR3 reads CSGGQLREKLFF. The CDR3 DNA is TGCAGCGGGGGACAGCTAAGAGAAAAACTGTTTTTT. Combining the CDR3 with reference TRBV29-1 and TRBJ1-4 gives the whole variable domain SAVISQKPSRDICQRGTSLTIQCQVDSQVTMMFWYRQQPGQSLTLIATANQGSEATYESGFVIDKFPISRPNLTFSTLTVSNMSPEDSSIYLCSGGQLREKLFFGSGTQLSVL.

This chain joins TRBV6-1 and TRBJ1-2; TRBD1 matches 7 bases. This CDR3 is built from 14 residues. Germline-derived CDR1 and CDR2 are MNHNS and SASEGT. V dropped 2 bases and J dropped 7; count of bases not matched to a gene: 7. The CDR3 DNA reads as TGTGCCAGCAGTGAACGGTGGAGGGGGCTTGGCTACACCTTC. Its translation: CASSERWRGLGYTF.

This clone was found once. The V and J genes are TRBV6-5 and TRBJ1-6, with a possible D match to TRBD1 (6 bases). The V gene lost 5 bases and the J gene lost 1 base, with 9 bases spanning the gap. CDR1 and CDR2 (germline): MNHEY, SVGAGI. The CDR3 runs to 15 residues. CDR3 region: CASSPQGSYNSPLHF. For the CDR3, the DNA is TGTGCCAGCAGTCCACAGGGTTCCTATAATTCACCCCTCCACTTT.

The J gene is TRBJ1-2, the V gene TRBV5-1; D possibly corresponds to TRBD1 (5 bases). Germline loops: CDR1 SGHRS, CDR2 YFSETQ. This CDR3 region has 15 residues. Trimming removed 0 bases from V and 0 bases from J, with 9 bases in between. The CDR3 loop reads CASSLGQTPNYGYTF. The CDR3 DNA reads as TGCGCCAGCAGCTTGGGACAGACTCCTAACTATGGCTACACCTTC.

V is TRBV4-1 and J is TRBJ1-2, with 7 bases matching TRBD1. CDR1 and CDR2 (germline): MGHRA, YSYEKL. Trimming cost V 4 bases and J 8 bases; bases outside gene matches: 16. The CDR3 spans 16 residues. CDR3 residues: CASSLAPYRGSDGYTF. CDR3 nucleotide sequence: TGCGCCAGCAGCCTAGCACCCTACAGGGGATCTGACGGCTACACCTTC.

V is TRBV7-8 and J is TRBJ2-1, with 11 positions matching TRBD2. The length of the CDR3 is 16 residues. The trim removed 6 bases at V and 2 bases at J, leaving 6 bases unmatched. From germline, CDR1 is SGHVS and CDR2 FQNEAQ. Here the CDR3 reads CASRLSGGAPYNEQFF. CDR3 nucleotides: TGTGCCAGCAGGCTTAGCGGGGGGGCCCCCTACAATGAGCAGTTCTTC.

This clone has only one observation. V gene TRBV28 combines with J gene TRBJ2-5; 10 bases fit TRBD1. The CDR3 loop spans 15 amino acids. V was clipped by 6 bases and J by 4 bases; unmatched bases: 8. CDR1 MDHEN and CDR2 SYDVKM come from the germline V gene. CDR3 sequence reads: CASRSGQGILETQYF. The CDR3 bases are TGTGCCAGCAGGTCGGGACAGGGGATTTTAGAGACCCAGTACTTC.

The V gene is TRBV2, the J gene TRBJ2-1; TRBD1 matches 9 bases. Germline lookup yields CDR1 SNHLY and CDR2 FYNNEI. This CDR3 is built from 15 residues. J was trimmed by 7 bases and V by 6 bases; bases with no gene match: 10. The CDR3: CASRETGGAWNEQFF. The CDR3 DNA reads TGTGCCAGCAGAGAAACAGGGGGCGCGTGGAATGAGCAGTTCTTC.

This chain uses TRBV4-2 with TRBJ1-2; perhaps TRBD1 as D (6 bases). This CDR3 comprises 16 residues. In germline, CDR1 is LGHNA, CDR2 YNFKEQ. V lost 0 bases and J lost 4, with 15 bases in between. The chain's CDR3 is CASSQDLRTVTYGYTF. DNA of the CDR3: TGTGCCAGCAGCCAAGATCTCAGGACAGTTACCTATGGCTACACCTTC.